A selection of T cell receptor beta chains follows, all from one sample in a study of regulatory T cells in long-lasting Graves disease. One entry per CDR3 protein results from TCRdb running MiXCR on the multiplex PCR reads. The sample has just over 600,000 distinct CDR3 sequences, under 20% seen once. These same data were also listed under a study on T cells in Graves' hyperthyroidism and ophthalmopathy.

This specimen was peripheral blood mononuclear cells (PBMCs), taken at new diagnosis, from a patient treated with antithyroid drugs. All receptors come from a woman in her 30s with Graves disease. The CDR3 runs from the conserved cysteine through the conserved F or W. Fields, in order: clone size, J gene, V gene, CDR3 protein. Some rows have no size entry. The others give once, few or many, or a class for an expanded clone.

abundance: many; j_gene: TRBJ1-5; v_gene: TRBV2; CDR3aa: CASRLTGTSNQPQHF
abundance: few; j_gene: TRBJ2-6; v_gene: TRBV6-2/TRBV6-3; CDR3aa: CASSYTGRSGANVLTF
abundance: .; j_gene: TRBJ2-7; v_gene: TRBV2; CDR3aa: CASSSLQGMRLADSYEQYF
abundance: many; j_gene: TRBJ1-3; v_gene: TRBV6-1; CDR3aa: CASSEFSDLQSSGNTIYF
abundance: few; j_gene: TRBJ2-3; v_gene: TRBV28; CDR3aa: CASSSIAGATDTQYF
abundance: .; j_gene: TRBJ2-7; v_gene: TRBV20-1; CDR3aa: CSANTGGVSYEQYF
abundance: few; j_gene: TRBJ1-5; v_gene: TRBV7-9; CDR3aa: CASSLGAANQPQHF
abundance: .; j_gene: TRBJ2-3; v_gene: TRBV5-1; CDR3aa: CASSLTGGFDADTQYF
abundance: .; j_gene: TRBJ1-2; v_gene: TRBV6-1; CDR3aa: CATFTGRPFNYGYTF
abundance: many; j_gene: TRBJ2-3; v_gene: TRBV20-1; CDR3aa: CSARPASRGDTQYF
abundance: .; j_gene: TRBJ2-1; v_gene: TRBV18; CDR3aa: CASSPGWTGGKNEQFF
abundance: .; j_gene: TRBJ1-5; v_gene: TRBV7-2; CDR3aa: CASSPRTGVNQPQHF
abundance: .; j_gene: TRBJ2-7; v_gene: TRBV20-1; CDR3aa: CSARGRTSGISYEQYF
abundance: many; j_gene: TRBJ1-1; v_gene: TRBV28; CDR3aa: CATRQSLNTEAFF
abundance: few; j_gene: TRBJ1-6; v_gene: TRBV12-3/TRBV12-4; CDR3aa: CASSFVVGGESPLHF
abundance: few; j_gene: TRBJ1-2; v_gene: TRBV5-1; CDR3aa: CASSLETGLGRGYTF
abundance: few; j_gene: TRBJ2-7; v_gene: TRBV2; CDR3aa: CASIEREGQDEQYF
abundance: few; j_gene: TRBJ2-7; v_gene: TRBV7-2; CDR3aa: CASSNEGTYEQYF
abundance: many; j_gene: TRBJ2-1; v_gene: TRBV11-1; CDR3aa: CASSGTISSYNEQFF
abundance: few; j_gene: TRBJ2-1; v_gene: TRBV19; CDR3aa: CASSSTSGSSYNEQFF
abundance: .; j_gene: TRBJ1-4; v_gene: TRBV6-2/TRBV6-3; CDR3aa: CASSESGLTPRGTNEKLFF
abundance: .; j_gene: TRBJ2-1; v_gene: TRBV7-2; CDR3aa: CASSFIAGARYEQFF
abundance: few; j_gene: TRBJ1-4; v_gene: TRBV24-1; CDR3aa: CATSDPRGGFDEKLFF
abundance: .; j_gene: TRBJ2-1; v_gene: TRBV9; CDR3aa: CASSDRQVLGNEQFF
abundance: .; j_gene: TRBJ2-1; v_gene: TRBV6-2/TRBV6-3; CDR3aa: CASSYPPGLAFYNEQFF
abundance: few; j_gene: TRBJ2-5; v_gene: TRBV20-1; CDR3aa: CSARKGQGAETQYF
abundance: many; j_gene: TRBJ1-4; v_gene: TRBV5-1; CDR3aa: CASSLAKALGGSEKLFF
abundance: .; j_gene: TRBJ1-1; v_gene: TRBV6-1; CDR3aa: CASSELEGAAEAFF
abundance: many; j_gene: TRBJ1-1; v_gene: TRBV18; CDR3aa: CASSPEGSEAFF